A single T cell receptor (beta chain) is shown here with its context. The sample originates from a study of blood T cell repertoires in COVID-19. Original handling: For nucleated cells, counts were estimated from reference gene primer amplification. Libraries were prepared by immunoSEQ multiplex PCR; TCRdb keeps only in-frame clonotypes and omits some of them. D and trimming were read from the DNA, whereas the V and J calls and clone size are those reported in that table. The table lists more than 300,000 clones, around 87% of them singletons. This sequence originates from a woman aged 25 to 45 with COVID-19, enrolled during active disease. The source material was peripheral blood.

CDR3 in amino acids: CASSNWTGGNEQYF. CDR3 DNA sequence: TGTGCCAGTAGTAATTGGACAGGGGGAAACGAGCAGTACTTC. The chain recombines TRBV19 with TRBJ2-7; 10 nucleotides agree with TRBD1. CDR3 length: 14 amino acids. Germline CDR1 and CDR2: LNHDA and SQIVND (reference sequence). Losses at the gene ends were 4 bases for V and 5 bases for J; bases not matched to a gene: 5.